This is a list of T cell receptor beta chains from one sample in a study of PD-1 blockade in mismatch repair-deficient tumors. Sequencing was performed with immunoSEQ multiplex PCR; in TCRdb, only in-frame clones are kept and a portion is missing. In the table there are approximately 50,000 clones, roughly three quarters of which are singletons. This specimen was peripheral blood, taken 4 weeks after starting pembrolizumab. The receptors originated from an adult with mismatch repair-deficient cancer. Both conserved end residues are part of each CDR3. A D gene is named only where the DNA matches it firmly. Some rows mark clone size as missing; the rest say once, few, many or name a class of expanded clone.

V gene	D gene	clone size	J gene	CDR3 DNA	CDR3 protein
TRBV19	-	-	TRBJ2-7	TGTGCCAGTAGTATTAATCCGGGTGCGGACGAGCAGTACTTC	CASSINPGADEQYF
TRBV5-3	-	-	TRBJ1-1	TGTGCCAGAAGCCCCGTGGGCAGTTTCCTTTTTGAAGCTTTCTTT	CARSPVGSFLFEAFF
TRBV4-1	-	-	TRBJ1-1	TGCGCCAGCAGCTGGACCTTAGGGACATCCACTGAAGCTTTCTTT	CASSWTLGTSTEAFF
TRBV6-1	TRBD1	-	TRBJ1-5	TGTGCCAGCAGTGTTTACAGGGGTAGAGGCAATCAGCCCCAGCATTTT	CASSVYRGRGNQPQHF
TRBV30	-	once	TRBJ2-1	TGTGCCTGGAGACGGCGTGGGAGCCGCTCCTACAATGAGCAGTTCTTC	CAWRRRGSRSYNEQFF
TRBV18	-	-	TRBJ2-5	TGTGCCAGCTCACCTTCGACTCGCCAAGAGACCCAGTACTTC	CASSPSTRQETQYF
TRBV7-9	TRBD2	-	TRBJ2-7	TGTGCCAGCAGCTTAGGGGCTAGCGGTTTGTACGAGCAGTACTTC	CASSLGASGLYEQYF
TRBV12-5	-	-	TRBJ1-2	TGTGCTAGTGGCCCCACAGGGTCCTTCTATGGCTACACCTTC	CASGPTGSFYGYTF
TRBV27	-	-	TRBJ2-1	TGTGCCAGCAGCCCCGGGGCGTACAATGAGCAGTTCTTC	CASSPGAYNEQFF
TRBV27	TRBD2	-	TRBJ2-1	TGTGCCAGCAGTTTATCGAGCGGGAGTCCCTACAATGAGCAGTTCTTC	CASSLSSGSPYNEQFF
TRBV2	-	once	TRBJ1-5	TGTGCCAGCATAAGGGACCGCAATCAGCCCCAGCATTTT	CASIRDRNQPQHF
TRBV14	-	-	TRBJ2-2	TGTGCCAGCAGCCCTAGAGGCCGAATGAACACCGGGGAGCTGTTTTTT	CASSPRGRMNTGELFF
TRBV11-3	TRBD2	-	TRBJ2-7	TGTGCCAGCAGCTTAGGATCTAGCGGGGCCCCGGGGGAGCAGTACTTC	CASSLGSSGAPGEQYF
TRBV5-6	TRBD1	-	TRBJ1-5	TGTGCCAGCAGCTTTATAGGAGGGGGCGCGGGTCAGCCCCAGCATTTT	CASSFIGGGAGQPQHF
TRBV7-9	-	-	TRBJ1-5	TGTGCCAGCAGCCGAGACAATAACGGCAATCAGCCCCAGCATTTT	CASSRDNNGNQPQHF
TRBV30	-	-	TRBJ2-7	TGTGCCTGGAGTACACAGGGTTACGAGCAGTACTTC	CAWSTQGYEQYF
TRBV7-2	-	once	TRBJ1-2	TGTGCCAGCACCAGTTCCGGGACGGCTAACTATGGCTACACCTTC	CASTSSGTANYGYTF
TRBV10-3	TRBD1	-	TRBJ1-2	TGTGCCATCAGTGCGAGGGACAGGGATGGCTACACCTTC	CAISARDRDGYTF
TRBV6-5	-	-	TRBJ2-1	TGTGCCAGCAGCAGTAGCGGCAATGAGCAGTTCTTC	CASSSSGNEQFF
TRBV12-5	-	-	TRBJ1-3	TGTGCTAGTGCGGCTGGAAACACCATATATTTT	CASAAGNTIYF
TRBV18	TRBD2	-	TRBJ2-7	TGTGCCAGCTCTCCAACGACTAGCGGATACGAGCAGTACTTC	CASSPTTSGYEQYF
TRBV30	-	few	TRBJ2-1	TGTGCCTGGAGTAGGGACAATGAGCAGTTCTTC	CAWSRDNEQFF
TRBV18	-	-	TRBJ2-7	TGTGCCAGCTCACCACCGACAGCGACCTACGAGCAGTACTTC	CASSPPTATYEQYF
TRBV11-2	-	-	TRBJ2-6	TGTGCCAGCAGCTTAGTGGCAGGCGGGGCCAACGTCCTGACTTTC	CASSLVAGGANVLTF
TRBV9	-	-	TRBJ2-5	TGTGCCAGCAGCAGGGATTTCGAGACCCAGTACTTC	CASSRDFETQYF
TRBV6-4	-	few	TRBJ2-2	TGTGCCAGCAGTACATTTGAGGGCGGGGAGCTGTTTTTT	CASSTFEGGELFF
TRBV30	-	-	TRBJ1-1	TGTGCCTGGAGTGTTCAGCCGGGCACTGAAGCTTTCTTT	CAWSVQPGTEAFF
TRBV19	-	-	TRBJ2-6	TGTGCTTCGTCTCAGAGCTCTGGGGCCAACGTCCTGACTTTC	CASSQSSGANVLTF
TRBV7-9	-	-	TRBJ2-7	TGTGCCAGCAGCTTGACGGGGGTCGTAGGCGAGCAGTACTTC	CASSLTGVVGEQYF
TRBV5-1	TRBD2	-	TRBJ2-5	TGCGCCAGCAGCTTGGCTTCGCTAGCGGGACAAGAGACCCAGTACTTC	CASSLASLAGQETQYF
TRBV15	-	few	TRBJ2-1	TGTGCCACCAGCAGATCCGCTAGCTCCTACAATGAGCAGTTCTTC	CATSRSASSYNEQFF
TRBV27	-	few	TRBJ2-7	TGTGCCAGCAGTCCCAACCGTTACGAGCAGTACTTC	CASSPNRYEQYF
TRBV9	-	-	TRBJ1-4	TGTGCCAGCAGCTCTAGCTTACAGGCTGATGAAAAACTGTTTTTT	CASSSSLQADEKLFF
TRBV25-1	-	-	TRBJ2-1	TGTGCCAGCAGTGAATCGTCCTCCAACCGGTTCTTC	CASSESSSNRFF
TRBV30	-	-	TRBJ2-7	TGTGCATTGGACCGGAGCTCCTACGAGCAGTACTTC	CALDRSSYEQYF
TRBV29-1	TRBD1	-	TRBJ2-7	TGCAGCGTGGCGTTGACAGGGGCGCTAAACGAGCAGTACTTC	CSVALTGALNEQYF
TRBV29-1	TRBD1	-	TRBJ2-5	TGCAGCGTTGAAGATGGGACAGGTCAAGAGACCCAGTACTTC	CSVEDGTGQETQYF
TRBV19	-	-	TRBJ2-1	TGTGCCAGTACTTGGGCCCCAAACAATGAGCAGTTCTTC	CASTWAPNNEQFF
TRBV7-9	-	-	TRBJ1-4	TGTGCCAGCAGCTTAGCGTTGGGGGAGAGCGAAAAACTGTTTTTT	CASSLALGESEKLFF
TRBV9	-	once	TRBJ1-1	TGTGCCAGCAGCCAAGGCGCTGAAGCTTTCTTT	CASSQGAEAFF
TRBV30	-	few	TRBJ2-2	TGTGCCTGGAGCGATAGACTAGTGAGCACCGGGGAGCTGTTTTTT	CAWSDRLVSTGELFF
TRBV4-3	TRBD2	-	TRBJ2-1	TGCGCCAGCAGCCAAGATCCCCCTAGCGGGAGTTTCAATGAGCAGTTCTTC	CASSQDPPSGSFNEQFF
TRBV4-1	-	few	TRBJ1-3	TGCGCCAGCAGCGAAGTGTCGCGGAACACCATATATTTT	CASSEVSRNTIYF
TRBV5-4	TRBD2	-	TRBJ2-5	TGTGCCAGCAGCTTGGGCGGGAGTGGGCTAAACCCCCAAGGCACCCAGTACTTC	CASSLGGSGLNPQGTQYF
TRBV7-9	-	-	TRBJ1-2	TGTGCCAGCAGCTTGCGGACGGGTGGCTACACCTTC	CASSLRTGGYTF
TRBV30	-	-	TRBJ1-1	TGTGCCTGGAGTCGGGACGCGCATGAAGCTTTCTTT	CAWSRDAHEAFF
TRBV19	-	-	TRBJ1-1	TGTGCCAGTAGTATGGAATCGGACTGGAACACTGAAGCTTTCTTT	CASSMESDWNTEAFF
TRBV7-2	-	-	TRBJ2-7	TGTGCCAGCAGCTTAGGGGACATCTACGAGCAGTACTTC	CASSLGDIYEQYF
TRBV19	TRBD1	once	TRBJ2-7	TGTGCCAGTAGTCCACAGGGGGTAGGCCCTCCCTACGAGCAGTACTTC	CASSPQGVGPPYEQYF
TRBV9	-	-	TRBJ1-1	TGTGCCAGCAGCCCAAGGGGACCCGAGGCTGGGAACACTGAAGCTTTCTTT	CASSPRGPEAGNTEAFF
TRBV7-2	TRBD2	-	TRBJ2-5	TGTGCCAGCAGCTTAAACCCTAGCGGGCAAGAGACCCAGTACTTC	CASSLNPSGQETQYF
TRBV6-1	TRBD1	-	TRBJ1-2	TGTGCCAGCAGTGGGCGGCGGGACAGGGGGGATGGCTACACCTTC	CASSGRRDRGDGYTF
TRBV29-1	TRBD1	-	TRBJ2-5	TGCAGCGTTGAAGGGGGCCCGAAAGGGACAGGGGGAAAAGAGACCCAGTACTTC	CSVEGGPKGTGGKETQYF
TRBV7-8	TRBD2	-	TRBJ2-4	TGTGCCAGCAGCTCCAGGGAGGGGCTGGCCAAAAACATTCAGTACTTC	CASSSREGLAKNIQYF
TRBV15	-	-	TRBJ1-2	TGTGCCACCAGCAGAGCGGCAGGGGCTTATGGCTACACCTTC	CATSRAAGAYGYTF